Listed here are 13 T cell receptor beta chains from one sample, sequenced in a study of shared clonotypes between healthy human individuals (dated by TCRdb to between 2020 and 2021). Library preparation was by the immunoSEQ multiplex PCR assay. TCRdb obtained this table from immuneACCESS and retained in-frame rearrangements with V and J assigned. These tables miss some clones; where compared with another copy, unresolved V genes account for less than half of the shortfall, and the remainder is unexplained. Counted in this sample were some 2.1 million clones; 85% to 95% of them appeared once. Roughly 0.13% of the sample is in the top ten clones. The sequenced sample was naive CD4+ T cells sorted from blood. Sample cell subset or site, as interpreted from the label and publication: CD45RA+ positively selected. The receptor source for this set is a man aged 18 to 30 in good health.

The chain uses TRBV28 and TRBJ2-2; the D gene could be TRBD1 or TRBD2 (6 bases each). This CDR3 is built from 14 residues. The V gene lost 7 bases and the J gene lost 3 bases, with 12 bases spanning the gap. CDR1 is MDHEN, CDR2 SYDVKM, per germline. In DNA, the CDR3 is TGTGCCAGCATGGGGGGCGGGGACACCGGGGAGCTGTTTTTT. Its protein product is CASMGGGDTGELFF.

This sequence joins TRBV30 and TRBJ2-7, with 10 bases lining up with TRBD1. J was trimmed by 3 bases and V by 6 bases; bases with no gene match: 5. The CDR3 is made up of 13 amino acids. Germline V gene sequence: CDR1 GTSNPN, CDR2 SVGIG (reference sequence). CDR3 DNA sequence: TGTGCCTGTAGCGACAGGGGGCTCTACGAGCAGTACTTC. Translation gives CACSDRGLYEQYF.

This chain uses TRBV4-2 with TRBJ1-3; D call uncertain. The CDR3 totals 16 residues. Germline CDR1 is LGHNA and CDR2 is YNFKEQ. The V end was cut by 0 bases, the J end by 0 bases, with 9 bases between. The DNA of the CDR3 is TGTGCCAGCAGCCAAGAAGGCACCTCCTCTGGAAACACCATATATTTT. Amino acids: CASSQEGTSSGNTIYF.

The rearrangement joins TRBV9 to TRBJ2-5; the match to TRBD2 covers 13 bases. The CDR3 spans 15 residues. Unmatched junction bases numbered 0, after V lost 1 base and J lost 3 bases. CDR1 is SGDLS, CDR2 YYNGEE, per germline. CDR3 residues: CASSVTSGGEETQYF. CDR3 sequence (DNA): TGTGCCAGCAGCGTAACTAGCGGGGGGGAAGAGACCCAGTACTTC.

The chain employs TRBV9 and TRBJ1-6; tentative D call: TRBD1 (5 bases). The CDR3 contains 15 residues. V lost 0 bases and J 7 bases, leaving 11 bases between the germline ends. Germline assignment: CDR1 SGDLS and CDR2 YYNGEE. CDR3 DNA sequence: TGTGCCAGCAGCGTAGTAGCAGGGTTAAATTCACCCCTCCACTTT. This sequence encodes CASSVVAGLNSPLHF.

The gene calls are TRBV11-2 and TRBJ2-7; D might be TRBD2 (6 bases). Deletions cut 4 bases from V and 6 bases from J, with 13 bases between. The germline V gene has CDR1 SGHAT and CDR2 FQNNGV. This CDR3 is 13 amino acids long. Here the CDR3 DNA reads TGTGCCAGCAGCTCCGGGACTCCACTCGAGCAGTACTTC. It translates to CASSSGTPLEQYF.

This chain connects TRBV5-8 to TRBJ1-2; maybe TRBD1 (5 bases). V was clipped by 0 bases and J by 4 bases, with 10 bases between them. Germline-derived CDR1 and CDR2 are SGHTS and YDEGEE. The CDR3 sequence is 14 residues long. The CDR3 region is CASSLGQGGYGYTF. Here the CDR3 DNA reads TGTGCCAGCAGCTTGGGGCAGGGCGGCTATGGCTACACCTTC.

V usage is TRBV5-1 and J usage is TRBJ2-5, with a possible D match to TRBD1 (6 bases). Germline CDR1 SGHRS, CDR2 YFSETQ. The CDR3 consists of 15 residues. V was pared by 0 bases and J by 5 bases, with 14 bases between. Written as DNA, the CDR3 is TGCGCCAGCAGCTTGGTGCCAGGGGCCGGGGAGACCCAGTACTTC. Protein sequence: CASSLVPGAGETQYF.

The J gene is TRBJ2-7, the V gene TRBV9, with 11 nucleotides matching TRBD1. The CDR3 consists of 16 residues. J was trimmed by 2 bases and V by 3 bases; bases with no gene match: 7. Germline-derived CDR1 and CDR2 are SGDLS and YYNGEE. This CDR3 is CASSEPGQGGTYEQYF. CDR3 DNA: TGTGCCAGCAGCGAGCCGGGACAGGGGGGGACCTACGAGCAGTACTTC. The complete variable domain, with remaining parts taken from reference TRBV9 and TRBJ2-7, reads DSGVTQTPKHLITATGQRVTLRCSPRSGDLSVYWYQQSLDQGLQFLIQYYNGEERAKGNILERFSAQQFPDLHSELNLSSLELGDSALYFCASSEPGQGGTYEQYFGPGTRLTVT.

V is TRBV18 and J is TRBJ2-5; D is ambiguous. From germline, CDR1 is KGHSH and CDR2 LQKENI. The CDR3 covers 17 residues. V was shortened by 4 bases and J by 1 base, with 19 bases between the two germline ends. The CDR3 coding sequence is TGTGCCAGCTCACGTATTCGAGGAGTATTGTCCCAAGAGACCCAGTACTTC. Its translation is CASSRIRGVLSQETQYF.

The count of this clone is one. The chain is built from TRBV5-4 and TRBJ1-1; tentative D call: TRBD1 (5 bases). Germline V gene lookup returns CDR1 SGHNT and CDR2 YYREEE (reference sequence). Trimming shortened V by 0 bases and J by 0 bases, and 15 bases separated the two germline ends. CDR3 size: 17 residues. CDR3 in amino acids: CASSLAGRGGVNTEAFF. The CDR3 DNA reads TGTGCCAGCAGCTTGGCCGGGAGGGGAGGCGTGAACACTGAAGCTTTCTTT.

The V gene is TRBV6-6, the J gene TRBJ1-3, with D unresolved. The V end lost 6 bases, the J end lost 4 bases, and 13 bases lay between the germline ends. The CDR3 is made up of 14 amino acids. Germline CDR1 MNHNY, CDR2 SVGAGI (reference sequence). The CDR3 region is CASSSARSGNTIYF. In nucleotides, the CDR3 is TGTGCCAGCAGCTCCGCCCGCTCGGGAAACACCATATATTTT.

The chain couples TRBV27 to TRBJ1-2, with D possibly matching TRBD1 (6 bases). The CDR3 spans 16 residues. Per the germline V gene, CDR1 is MNHEY and CDR2 is SMNVEV (reference sequence). The V and J ends lost 0 bases and 2 bases respectively, with 13 bases between them. In DNA form, the CDR3 reads TGTGCCAGCAGTTTATCGCTGTCAAGGGGGAACTATGGCTACACCTTC. Its protein is CASSLSLSRGNYGYTF.